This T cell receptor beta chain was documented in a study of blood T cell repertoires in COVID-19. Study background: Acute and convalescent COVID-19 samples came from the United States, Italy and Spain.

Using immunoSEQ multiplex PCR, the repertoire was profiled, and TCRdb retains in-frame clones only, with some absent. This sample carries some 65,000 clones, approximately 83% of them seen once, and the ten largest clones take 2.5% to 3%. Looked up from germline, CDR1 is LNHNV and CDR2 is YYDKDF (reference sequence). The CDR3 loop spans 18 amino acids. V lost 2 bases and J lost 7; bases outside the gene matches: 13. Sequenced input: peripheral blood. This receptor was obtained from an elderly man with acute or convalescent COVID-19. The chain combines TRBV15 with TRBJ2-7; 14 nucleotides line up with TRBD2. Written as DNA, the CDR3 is TGTGCCACCAGCAGAACCGGGACTAGCGGGAGTCGCATCGGGGAGCAGTACTTC. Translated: CATSRTGTSGSRIGEQYF.